A selection of T cell receptor beta chains follows, all from one sample in a study of shared clonotypes between healthy human individuals. Clones were sequenced by immunoSEQ multiplex PCR, and TCRdb holds only the in-frame ones, with some missing. The sample shows around 510,000 clones, approximately 94% of them seen only once. The sequencing input was naive CD4+ T cells sorted from blood. These receptors were obtained from a woman aged 30 to 39 in good health. Both conserved end residues are part of each CDR3. A D gene is named only where the DNA matches it firmly. The size field is filled for only some rows; it gives once, few, many or a size class.

cdr3_aa: CASSIHQGQGPYEQYF
cdr3_nt: TGTGCCAGCAGCATACACCAGGGACAGGGACCCTACGAGCAGTACTTC
clone_size: -
v_call: TRBV28
j_call: TRBJ2-7
d_call: TRBD1

cdr3_aa: CASRVQETQYF
cdr3_nt: TGCGCCAGCAGGGTTCAAGAGACCCAGTACTTC
clone_size: once
v_call: TRBV5-1
j_call: TRBJ2-5
d_call: -

cdr3_aa: CASSMQGRRNTEAFF
cdr3_nt: TGTGCCAGTAGTATGCAGGGGCGGCGTAACACTGAAGCTTTCTTT
clone_size: -
v_call: TRBV19
j_call: TRBJ1-1
d_call: -

cdr3_aa: CASSFLANEQFF
cdr3_nt: TGTGCCAGCAGTTTCCTCGCCAATGAGCAGTTCTTC
clone_size: -
v_call: TRBV28
j_call: TRBJ2-1
d_call: -

cdr3_aa: CASSPSSYEQYF
cdr3_nt: TGTGCCAGCAGCCCGTCTTCCTACGAGCAGTACTTC
clone_size: -
v_call: TRBV5-5
j_call: TRBJ2-7
d_call: -

cdr3_aa: CASSSTSVGYNEQFF
cdr3_nt: TGTGCCAGCAGTTCGACTAGCGTTGGGTACAATGAGCAGTTCTTC
clone_size: -
v_call: TRBV6-5
j_call: TRBJ2-1
d_call: TRBD2

cdr3_aa: CASSLSIGTGSYEQYF
cdr3_nt: TGCGCCAGCAGCTTGAGTATCGGGACAGGGTCCTACGAGCAGTACTTC
clone_size: -
v_call: TRBV5-1
j_call: TRBJ2-7
d_call: TRBD1

cdr3_aa: CASSLLAGGAVGGELFF
cdr3_nt: TGCGCCAGCAGCCTCCTAGCGGGAGGGGCTGTGGGCGGGGAGCTGTTTTTT
clone_size: few
v_call: TRBV5-1
j_call: TRBJ2-2
d_call: TRBD2

cdr3_aa: CASSSPAAVVDEQYF
cdr3_nt: TGTGCCAGCAGCTCCCCGGCGGCTGTTGTAGACGAGCAGTACTTC
clone_size: once
v_call: TRBV28
j_call: TRBJ2-7
d_call: -

cdr3_aa: CAGRDRGLYEQYF
cdr3_nt: TGTGCCGGACGGGACAGGGGACTCTACGAGCAGTACTTC
clone_size: once
v_call: TRBV5-8
j_call: TRBJ2-7
d_call: TRBD1

cdr3_aa: CASRGTVYGYTF
cdr3_nt: TGTGCCAGCAGGGGGACAGTCTATGGCTACACCTTC
clone_size: -
v_call: TRBV28
j_call: TRBJ1-2
d_call: TRBD1

cdr3_aa: CASRDSSGANVLTF
cdr3_nt: TGTGCCAGCCGAGACAGCTCTGGGGCCAACGTCCTGACTTTC
clone_size: -
v_call: TRBV6-5
j_call: TRBJ2-6
d_call: -

cdr3_aa: CASSEWAGTEQPQHF
cdr3_nt: TGTGCCAGCAGTGAATGGGCAGGGACCGAGCAGCCCCAGCATTTT
clone_size: few
v_call: TRBV2
j_call: TRBJ1-5
d_call: -

cdr3_aa: CATLTQGSYEQYF
cdr3_nt: TGTGCCACCCTGACGCAGGGCTCCTACGAGCAGTACTTC
clone_size: -
v_call: TRBV10-3
j_call: TRBJ2-7
d_call: -

cdr3_aa: CAISERQGGTEAFF
cdr3_nt: TGTGCCATCAGTGAGAGACAGGGTGGCACTGAAGCTTTCTTT
clone_size: once
v_call: TRBV10-3
j_call: TRBJ1-1
d_call: TRBD1

cdr3_aa: CASSYRAQETQYF
cdr3_nt: TGTGCCAGCAGTTACAGGGCTCAAGAGACCCAGTACTTC
clone_size: -
v_call: TRBV6-5
j_call: TRBJ2-5
d_call: -

cdr3_aa: CASSDRALGIGNTIYF
cdr3_nt: TGTGCCAGCAGCGATAGGGCCTTGGGGATCGGAAACACCATATATTTT
clone_size: -
v_call: TRBV7-9
j_call: TRBJ1-3
d_call: -

cdr3_aa: CASSLAPAGGQPQHF
cdr3_nt: TGTGCCAGCAGCTTAGCGCCGGCAGGGGGTCAGCCCCAGCATTTT
clone_size: -
v_call: TRBV7-2
j_call: TRBJ1-5
d_call: TRBD1

cdr3_aa: CASSTGTSGNEQFF
cdr3_nt: TGCGCCAGCAGCACTGGGACTAGCGGAAATGAGCAGTTCTTC
clone_size: once
v_call: TRBV5-1
j_call: TRBJ2-1
d_call: TRBD2

cdr3_aa: CASSPRAATDTQYF
cdr3_nt: TGTGCCAGCTCACCACGGGCCGCCACAGATACGCAGTATTTT
clone_size: -
v_call: TRBV18
j_call: TRBJ2-3
d_call: -

cdr3_aa: CASSVIGTGVSEQFF
cdr3_nt: TGTGCCAGCAGTGTAATTGGGACAGGGGTTAGTGAGCAGTTCTTC
clone_size: -
v_call: TRBV6-4
j_call: TRBJ2-1
d_call: TRBD1

cdr3_aa: CSVVSPGEQYF
cdr3_nt: TGCAGCGTTGTGTCCCCCGGGGAGCAGTACTTC
clone_size: once
v_call: TRBV29-1
j_call: TRBJ2-7
d_call: -

cdr3_aa: CASSPRSDPNYGYTF
cdr3_nt: TGTGCCAGCTCACCACGGTCAGACCCAAACTATGGCTACACCTTC
clone_size: -
v_call: TRBV18
j_call: TRBJ1-2
d_call: -

cdr3_aa: CASRRTPYEQYF
cdr3_nt: TGTGCCAGCAGGAGAACACCCTACGAGCAGTACTTC
clone_size: -
v_call: TRBV27
j_call: TRBJ2-7
d_call: -

cdr3_aa: CATSPWGGSNTGELFF
cdr3_nt: TGTGCCACCTCTCCCTGGGGCGGGTCGAACACCGGGGAGCTGTTTTTT
clone_size: -
v_call: TRBV15
j_call: TRBJ2-2
d_call: -

cdr3_aa: CASSFDTEAFF
cdr3_nt: TGTGCCAGCAGCTTTGACACTGAAGCTTTCTTT
clone_size: -
v_call: TRBV7-9
j_call: TRBJ1-1
d_call: -

cdr3_aa: CATSRDSARHLFGTTYNEQFF
cdr3_nt: TGTGCCACCAGCAGAGATTCGGCCAGACATTTATTCGGAACTACCTACAATGAGCAGTTCTTC
clone_size: -
v_call: TRBV15
j_call: TRBJ2-1
d_call: -

cdr3_aa: CASKQAAYSYEQYF
cdr3_nt: TGTGCCAGCAAGCAGGCGGCCTACTCCTACGAGCAGTACTTC
clone_size: few
v_call: TRBV27
j_call: TRBJ2-7
d_call: -

cdr3_aa: CAWSEGINYGYTF
cdr3_nt: TGTGCCTGGAGTGAGGGGATTAACTATGGCTACACCTTC
clone_size: few
v_call: TRBV30
j_call: TRBJ1-2
d_call: -

cdr3_aa: CASSLWDSRGEQYF
cdr3_nt: TGCGCCAGCAGCCTGTGGGACTCCCGGGGGGAGCAGTACTTC
clone_size: -
v_call: TRBV5-1
j_call: TRBJ2-5
d_call: TRBD2

cdr3_aa: CASSSDREGEKLFF
cdr3_nt: TGCGCCAGCAGCTCGGACAGGGAAGGCGAAAAACTGTTTTTT
clone_size: -
v_call: TRBV5-1
j_call: TRBJ1-4
d_call: TRBD1

cdr3_aa: CASSLAGTNTGELFF
cdr3_nt: TGTGCCAGCAGTTTGGCGGGAACAAACACCGGGGAGCTGTTTTTT
clone_size: -
v_call: TRBV28
j_call: TRBJ2-2
d_call: -

cdr3_aa: CASNKGQSYEQYF
cdr3_nt: TGTGCCAGCAACAAAGGACAGAGCTACGAGCAGTACTTC
clone_size: -
v_call: TRBV5-6
j_call: TRBJ2-7
d_call: -

cdr3_aa: CASSLAGLGGGQFF
cdr3_nt: TGTGCCAGCAGCTTAGCGGGTTTGGGGGGAGGGCAGTTCTTC
clone_size: -
v_call: TRBV7-7
j_call: TRBJ2-1
d_call: -

cdr3_aa: CASSEGVGQRYEQYF
cdr3_nt: TGTGCCAGCAGTGAGGGGGTCGGACAAAGATACGAGCAGTACTTC
clone_size: -
v_call: TRBV6-4
j_call: TRBJ2-7
d_call: -

cdr3_aa: CASSLSGSSGSSETQYF
cdr3_nt: TGTGCCAGCAGCTTATCTGGTTCTAGCGGGAGTTCAGAGACCCAGTACTTC
clone_size: -
v_call: TRBV7-8
j_call: TRBJ2-5
d_call: TRBD2

cdr3_aa: CASSLRGAGGNTIYF
cdr3_nt: TGTGCCAGCAGCTTGAGGGGGGCTGGTGGAAACACCATATATTTT
clone_size: -
v_call: TRBV5-6
j_call: TRBJ1-3
d_call: -

cdr3_aa: CASKDGYEQYF
cdr3_nt: TGTGCCAGCAAGGACGGCTACGAGCAGTACTTC
clone_size: -
v_call: TRBV6-1
j_call: TRBJ2-7
d_call: -

cdr3_aa: CASSIDSRLAGGQETQYF
cdr3_nt: TGTGCCAGTAGTATCGATAGCAGGCTAGCGGGAGGTCAAGAGACCCAGTACTTC
clone_size: -
v_call: TRBV19
j_call: TRBJ2-5
d_call: TRBD2

cdr3_aa: CASSPALGKGGDTQYF
cdr3_nt: TGCGCCAGCAGCCCCGCCCTGGGCAAAGGGGGAGATACGCAGTATTTT
clone_size: -
v_call: TRBV4-1
j_call: TRBJ2-3
d_call: -

cdr3_aa: CASSFGQTPGYGYTF
cdr3_nt: TGTGCCAGCAGCTTCGGACAGACCCCTGGCTATGGCTACACCTTC
clone_size: -
v_call: TRBV5-4
j_call: TRBJ1-2
d_call: -

cdr3_aa: CASSQGQGLRREQYF
cdr3_nt: TGCGCCAGCAGCCAAGGTCAGGGCTTAAGGCGCGAGCAGTACTTC
clone_size: -
v_call: TRBV4-1
j_call: TRBJ2-7
d_call: -

cdr3_aa: CASSIRASGQETQYF
cdr3_nt: TGTGCCAGTAGTATACGGGCTAGCGGACAAGAGACCCAGTACTTC
clone_size: -
v_call: TRBV19
j_call: TRBJ2-5
d_call: TRBD2

cdr3_aa: CASTSPYGYNQPQHF
cdr3_nt: TGTGCCAGTACCTCCCCTTACGGTTACAATCAGCCCCAGCATTTT
clone_size: -
v_call: TRBV19
j_call: TRBJ1-5
d_call: -

cdr3_aa: CASRLDQAPYNEQFF
cdr3_nt: TGTGCCAGCAGACTAGACCAAGCCCCCTACAATGAGCAGTTCTTC
clone_size: once
v_call: TRBV27
j_call: TRBJ2-1
d_call: -

cdr3_aa: CASSLLPGDTQYF
cdr3_nt: TGTGCCAGCAGCTTACTCCCGGGGGATACGCAGTATTTT
clone_size: -
v_call: TRBV11-2
j_call: TRBJ2-3
d_call: -

cdr3_aa: CASSRGLAGDRSYEQYF
cdr3_nt: TGCGCCAGCAGCCGAGGACTAGCGGGAGATAGGTCCTACGAGCAGTACTTC
clone_size: -
v_call: TRBV4-1
j_call: TRBJ2-7
d_call: TRBD2

cdr3_aa: CAISDSGAGANVLTF
cdr3_nt: TGTGCCATCAGTGATTCGGGGGCTGGGGCCAACGTCCTGACTTTC
clone_size: -
v_call: TRBV10-3
j_call: TRBJ2-6
d_call: -

cdr3_aa: CASEGGEEIYGYTF
cdr3_nt: TGTGCCAGCGAGGGGGGTGAGGAGATCTATGGCTACACCTTC
clone_size: -
v_call: TRBV7-9
j_call: TRBJ1-2
d_call: -

cdr3_aa: CASSGTASPLQYF
cdr3_nt: TGTGCCAGCAGTGGGACAGCCTCCCCGCTTCAGTATTTT
clone_size: -
v_call: TRBV27
j_call: TRBJ2-3
d_call: TRBD1